These 19 T cell receptor beta chains share one sample of origin, sequenced in a study of identical twins. TCRdb independently ran MiXCR on the 5' RACE reads; one entry per CDR3 protein. The table lists about 720,000 distinct CDR3 sequences, 18% of them singletons. These sequences were also reported in another study, on T cells expressing NK-cell markers.

Source material: PBMCs. These receptors were taken from a woman younger than 30 in good health.

The chain employs TRBV12-3 or TRBV12-4 and TRBJ2-7; D gene uncertain. V lost 3 bases and J lost 3, with 15 bases in between. The CDR3 is 15 residues long. CDR3 in amino acids: CASSFSLVPNYEQYF. As DNA, the CDR3 is TGTGCCAGCAGTTTCAGTCTGGTACCAAACTACGAGCAGTACTTC.

This clonotype was counted ten times or more. CDR3 DNA sequence: TGCGCCAGCAGCCAAGGAGCGGGAGGGCCAATCAATGAGCAGTTCTTC. Translation gives CASSQGAGGPINEQFF. The rearrangement joins TRBV4-3 to TRBJ2-1; 10 nucleotides align to TRBD2. The CDR3 extends over 16 amino acids. Germline V gene data show CDR1 as LGHNA and CDR2 as YSLEER. The V and J ends lost 1 base and 6 bases, in that order; junction bases with no gene match: 6.

Only a few counts were recorded for this clonotype. The J gene is TRBJ2-2, the V gene TRBV5-1, with D unresolved. CDR1 SGHRS and CDR2 YFSETQ come from the germline V gene. V was trimmed by 0 bases and J by 3 bases, leaving 3 bases between them. The CDR3 runs to 13 residues. This chain's CDR3 is CASSLVDTGELFF. CDR3 coding DNA: TGCGCCAGCAGCTTGGTCGACACCGGGGAGCTGTTTTTT.

The chain couples TRBV5-1 to TRBJ2-5; D gene uncertain. The CDR3 covers 12 residues. The germline gives CDR1 SGHRS, CDR2 YFSETQ. The V and J ends lost 2 bases and 5 bases respectively, with 7 bases between them. CDR3 in DNA: TGCGCCAGCAGCTTTAATGGGGAGACCCAGTACTTC. This codes for CASSFNGETQYF.

CDR3 sequence reads: CASSLLSLAKNIQYF. The CDR3, as DNA: TGTGCCAGCAGCTTACTCAGTTTAGCCAAAAACATTCAGTACTTC. This chain links TRBV7-2 with TRBJ2-4; D not resolved. The CDR3 spans 15 residues. The V end lost 2 bases, the J end lost 0 bases, and 8 bases lay between the germline ends. CDR1 and CDR2 from the germline V gene are SGHTA and FQGNSA.

This chain joins TRBV7-2 and TRBJ2-1; no definite D call. CDR1 and CDR2 from the germline V gene are SGHTA and FQGNSA. V was cut by 7 bases and J by 8 bases, with 15 bases left in between. This CDR3 spans 13 amino acids. Here the CDR3 DNA reads TGTGCCAGCATCCGCAAAATCCAGGATGAGCAGTTCTTC. Its protein product is CASIRKIQDEQFF.

This clonotype appeared a few times. This may stem from a read error, because a much larger clone lies one nucleotide away. CDR3 amino acids: CAIRLNTEAFF. The CDR3 nucleotides read TGTGCCATCAGGTTGAACACTGAAGCTTTCTTT. This sequence joins TRBV10-3 and TRBJ1-1; D not resolved. Between the trimmed V and J ends, which lost 6 bases and 0 bases, there was a span of 2 bases. The CDR3 is 11 residues long. Germline V gene sequence: CDR1 ENHRY, CDR2 SYGVKD.

This clonotype was counted once. The rearrangement joins TRBV18 to TRBJ2-2; D remains ambiguous. CDR1 and CDR2 (germline): KGHSH, LQKENI. The V gene lost 3 bases and the J gene lost 1 base, with 6 bases spanning the gap. This CDR3 has 14 amino acids. CDR3 protein: CASSPQLNTGELFF. In DNA, the CDR3 is TGTGCCAGCTCACCGCAACTGAACACCGGGGAGCTGTTTTTT.

The V call is TRBV29-1, the J call TRBJ1-1; D is undetermined. V was trimmed by 6 bases and J by 2 bases, leaving 16 bases between them. This CDR3 spans 14 amino acids. Germline values: CDR1 SQVTM, CDR2 ANQGSEA. CDR3 sequence: CSVARPPDNTEAFF. DNA of the CDR3: TGCAGCGTGGCGAGGCCTCCTGACAACACTGAAGCTTTCTTT.

This clonotype was picked up one time. V and J are TRBV11-3 and TRBJ2-3; D unresolved. Per the germline V gene, CDR1 is SGHNT and CDR2 is YENEEA. V was trimmed by 0 bases and J by 2 bases, leaving 6 bases between them. The CDR3 has 14 amino acids. The CDR3: CASSLDIHTDTQYF. For the CDR3, the DNA is TGTGCCAGCAGCTTAGACATCCACACAGATACGCAGTATTTT. Full variable domain (remainder filled in from reference TRBV11-3 and TRBJ2-3): EAGVVQSPRYKIIEKKQPVAFWCNPISGHNTLYWYLQNLGQGPELLIRYENEEAVDDSQLPKDRFSAERLKGVDSTLKIQPAELGDSAVYLCASSLDIHTDTQYFGPGTRLTVL.

V usage is TRBV2 and J usage is TRBJ1-2, with D unclear. V lost 2 bases to trimming and J lost 7 bases, with 11 bases between them. The CDR3 sequence is 13 residues long. Looked up from germline, CDR1 is SNHLY and CDR2 is FYNNEI. The CDR3 sequence is CASSETLRLGYTF. In DNA, the CDR3 is TGTGCCAGCAGTGAAACCCTCCGGCTTGGCTACACCTTC. Variable domain in full (rest from reference TRBV2 and TRBJ1-2): EPEVTQTPSHQVTQMGQEVILRCVPISNHLYFYWYRQILGQKVEFLVSFYNNEISEKSEIFDDQFSVERPDGSNFTLKIRSTKLEDSAMYFCASSETLRLGYTFGSGTRLTVV.

This clonotype was detected many times. This chain links TRBV12-3 or TRBV12-4 with TRBJ2-1; a weak D match, TRBD2 (7 bases). There are 15 residues in the CDR3. The V and J ends lost 4 bases and 7 bases respectively, with 17 bases between them. The CDR3 DNA is TGTGCCAGCAGTTCCCCGACTGGGAGGGGGAATGAGCAGTTCTTC. Protein sequence: CASSSPTGRGNEQFF.

This clonotype was counted a single time. V and J are TRBV2 and TRBJ1-2; the D is unclear. From germline, CDR1 is SNHLY and CDR2 FYNNEI. V lost 6 bases and J lost 0, with 11 bases in between. This CDR3 has 14 amino acids. The chain's CDR3 is CASSIQLANYGYTF. For the CDR3, the DNA is TGTGCCAGCAGCATCCAGTTAGCTAACTATGGCTACACCTTC. Full variable domain (missing parts from reference TRBV2 and TRBJ1-2): EPEVTQTPSHQVTQMGQEVILRCVPISNHLYFYWYRQILGQKVEFLVSFYNNEISEKSEIFDDQFSVERPDGSNFTLKIRSTKLEDSAMYFCASSIQLANYGYTFGSGTRLTVV.

This clonotype was observed a handful of times. The chain is built from TRBV10-3 and TRBJ2-1; 9 bases match TRBD1. V gave up 7 bases and J gave up 0 bases; unmatched junction bases: 7. Germline CDR1 and CDR2: ENHRY and SYGVKD. CDR3 length: 16 residues. CDR3 sequence reads: CAITWDRDGSYNEQFF. CDR3 bases: TGTGCCATCACCTGGGACAGGGACGGCTCCTACAATGAGCAGTTCTTC.

This clonotype came up a few times. The chain is built from TRBV6-5 and TRBJ1-4; D is unclear. Looked up from germline, CDR1 is MNHEY and CDR2 is SVGAGI. The CDR3 loop spans 12 amino acids. V was clipped by 9 bases and J by 5 bases, with 10 bases between them. The CDR3 DNA is TGTGCCAGTGGACGGAGAAATGAAAAACTGTTTTTT. This codes for CASGRRNEKLFF.

The rearrangement uses TRBV7-9 and TRBJ2-7; TRBD1 matches at 11 bases. Unmatched junction bases numbered 3, after V lost 5 bases and J lost 6 bases. CDR1 and CDR2 (germline): SEHNR, FQNEAQ (reference sequence). The CDR3 spans 13 residues. CDR3 protein: CASSADRGLEQYF. The CDR3 DNA is TGTGCCAGCAGCGCGGACAGGGGGCTCGAGCAGTACTTC.

This clonotype was counted only a few times. The rearrangement uses TRBV12-3 or TRBV12-4 and TRBJ1-5; no clear D gene. V was trimmed by 7 bases and J by 7 bases, leaving 17 bases between them. This CDR3 is 14 amino acids long. The CDR3 region has the DNA TGTGCCAGCATCCAGCACGGCAGTGGGCAGCCCCAGCATTTT. Amino acids: CASIQHGSGQPQHF.

This clonotype was observed a few times. The V gene is TRBV20-1, the J gene TRBJ2-1; no definite D call. CDR1 is DFQATT, CDR2 SNEGSKA, per germline (reference sequence). Trimming removed 0 bases at V and 2 bases at J, with 11 bases between. The CDR3 has 15 amino acids. The CDR3 loop reads CSARDRVRAYNEQFF. CDR3 DNA: TGCAGTGCTAGAGATCGTGTCCGAGCCTACAATGAGCAGTTCTTC.

The rearrangement uses TRBV12-3 or TRBV12-4 and TRBJ1-5; tentative D call: TRBD1 (5 bases). The CDR3 totals 12 residues. V dropped 7 bases and J dropped 11 bases, with 15 bases sitting between them. CDR3: CASTLQPGSQHF. The DNA for the CDR3 is TGTGCCAGCACCCTTCAGCCAGGGTCCCAGCATTTT.